This T cell receptor (beta chain) was found in a study of tumor-infiltrating lymphocytes in primary liver carcinoma (dated by TCRdb to 2015 to 2018). The study in broad terms: Of the five patients (three men and two women, aged 30 to 69 years), four had hepatocellular carcinoma and one had combined HCC and intrahepatic cholangiocarcinoma. Tumors of the five patients were stage T1-T3 N0M0 with maximum diameters of about 4 to 10 cm. Roughly 3.65 to 8 million productive TCRbeta reads were obtained per sample, and no significant difference in read depth was found between tissue types. Across five regions of each liver tumor, along with adjacent normal tissue and blood, the study brought together TCRbeta repertoire sequencing, expression microarrays and whole-exome sequencing. A total of 35 specimens from 5 patients underwent TCRbeta repertoire sequencing, comprising some 25 tumor regions, 5 adjacent noncancerous liver tissues and 5 peripheral blood samples. To link TCRbeta repertoire diversity with the local molecular phenotype, the 25 tumor region samples were profiled using Agilent mRNA microarrays. Reproducibility between technical replicate repertoires was high, with correlation coefficients above 0.95 and mean shared-clone rates roughly 0.86.

A word on this clonotype: Its specific antigen is unknown. The junction differs from germline at one of its ends, possibly a read error.

Starting from about 500 ng total RNA, TCRbeta-specific cDNA was produced by reverse transcription with a constant-region primer and ProtoScript II reverse transcriptase. TCRbeta libraries were built with three nested multiplex PCR rounds, a slightly modified ARM-PCR procedure. A final 25-cycle PCR with Deep VentR polymerase added sample barcodes and Illumina adapters. Before sequencing, amplicons of 200-500 bp were purified from gel using a QIAquick gel extraction kit. The TCRbeta amplicons were sequenced with 250-bp paired-end reads on an Illumina HiSeq 2500. From the authors' description of their analysis: Quality trimming of reads was performed with Trimmomatic v0.33, and paired reads were merged with FLASH v1.2.11 so that full CDR3 sequences could be recovered. V, D and J germline segments were assigned to the rearranged TCRbeta sequences using MiGEC v1.2.1b. Clonotype statistics and Shannon-Wiener diversity indices were calculated with VDJtools v1.0.0. Except for diversity analysis, only the 250 most abundant clonotypes of each sample were used in subsequent analyses to reduce sampling bias. TCRdb reran the public reads through fastp at Q25 and MiXCR, keeping productive beta chains. Duplicate CDR3 protein sequences are folded into a single record with the most common DNA and genes. TCRdb's processing, not the authors' own work, is the source of the V and J calls. This sample has tens of thousands of distinct CDR3 sequences in its table, and about 71% of those were observed once. The top ten constitute 30% to 40% of the sample.

General study outcomes and caveats: Because the samples were bulk and unsorted, CD4+ and CD8+ T cell repertoires could not be compared. The study included only five patients, and the authors note findings should be validated in a larger study. Only about 8-24% of top clones were found in all five regions of a tumor, suggesting spatial heterogeneity of tumor-infiltrating T cells. Repertoire overlap was higher between tumor regions (mean around 35%) than tumor-adjacent (17%) or tumor-blood (approximately 15%) pairs, consistent with antigen-driven expansion. Compared with blood, tumors had a significantly larger share of the repertoire taken up by the top 250 clones (p = 0.039). Because only the TCR beta chain was sequenced and unpaired alpha chains were not captured, true repertoire diversity is likely underestimated.

Without any cell sorting, total RNA and DNA were co-extracted from approximately 20-30 mg of bulk tissue using the AllPrep DNA/RNA mini kit. Four to six patients with histopathologically diagnosed primary liver carcinoma underwent surgical resection in China between late 2015 and March 2016. Patients had chronic HBV infection and were treatment-naive at sampling. Each tumor was sampled at five spatially separated regions: the tumor centre plus the superior, inferior, left-lateral and right-lateral poles. Histology showed that every tumor sample contained more than 80% viable tumor cells. Fresh tumor and adjacent tissue pieces were bisected, with one half stored in RNAlater at -80 degrees C and the other half sent for histology. Sequenced: liver tumor tissue from sampling region 4. The cell subset or site label corresponds to: tumor region T4, right-lateral pole. The source is a man aged 40-55 years with primary liver carcinoma and hepatitis B virus infection.

The CDR3: CASSGGGLGTYEQYF. The DNA sequence is as follows: TGTGCGAGCAGCGGAGGGGGACTGGGGACCTACGAGCAGTACTTC. Here the chain combines TRBV28 and TRBJ2-7; the D gene could be either TRBD1 or TRBD2, each agreeing at 6 bases. Sequences MDHEN (CDR1) and SYDVKM (CDR2) are obtained from the germline V gene. The CDR3 covers 15 residues, taking in both the cysteine and the phenylalanine. CDR3 DNA is the only sequence kept; it has 45 bases, read in frame from the first base. Here the CDR3 is joined to the reference TRBV28 and TRBJ2-7 genes, and the full variable domain is: DVKVTQSSRYLVKRTGEKVFLECVQDMDHENMFWYRQDPGLGLRLIYFSYDVKMKEKGDIPEGYSVSREKKERFSLILESASTNQTSMYLCASSGGGLGTYEQYFGPGTRLTVT.